The present TCR beta chain was sequenced within a study of cytomegalovirus exposure and HLA in healthy donors. General study results and limits: In vitro work confirmed that a few CMV-associated chains recognize CMV antigens.

Vbeta (60) and Jbeta (13) primers were used in the PCR. Here immunoSEQ multiplex PCR was the method, and the copy in TCRdb shows in-frame clones only, minus some. The sample has about 200,000 clones, about three quarters seen once. Note on this clone: The antigen is not known.

Sequencing was done on a sample of PBMCs. The clonotype comes from a man aged 18-30 years in good health and CMV-seronegative.

The CDR3 protein is CATSRFRDTQYF. The CDR3, as DNA: TGTGCCACCAGCAGGTTCAGGGATACGCAGTATTTT. V and J are TRBV15 and TRBJ2-3; D is undetermined. The CDR3 covers 12 residues. From germline, CDR1 is LNHNV and CDR2 YYDKDF (reference sequence). The ends were cut back, 3 bases at V and 6 bases at J, with 7 bases in the middle.